Listed below are T cell receptor beta chains from one sample, sequenced in a study of cytomegalovirus exposure and HLA in healthy donors. Method: immunoSEQ multiplex PCR; TCRdb's copy keeps in-frame clones and lacks some. The sample data list 200,000 to 250,000 clones. The material sequenced was PBMCs. The source of these receptors is a woman in her 30s in good health and CMV-seropositive. The CDR3 runs from the conserved cysteine through the conserved F or W. The D gene is left open where the match is weak.

CDR3,DNA,V,J,D
CASSDSDRPRTF,TGTGCCAGCAGTGACTCTGACAGGCCAAGAACCTTC,TRBV6-4,TRBJ1-2,NA
CASSLGTNRNTGELFF,TGTGCCAGCAGCTTAGGGACGAACAGGAACACCGGGGAGCTGTTTTTT,TRBV13,TRBJ2-2,NA
CASSGGYYEQYF,TGTGCCAGCAGTGGAGGGTACTACGAGCAGTACTTC,TRBV25-1,TRBJ2-7,NA
CASSQDQQGITEAFF,TGTGCCAGCAGCCAGGACCAACAGGGGATCACTGAAGCTTTCTTT,TRBV6-5,TRBJ1-1,TRBD1
CASSLRLAGDLYSYEQYF,TGCGCCAGCAGCTTGCGACTAGCGGGGGATCTGTACTCCTACGAGCAGTACTTC,TRBV5-1,TRBJ2-7,TRBD2
CASSQDRASGSQETQYF,TGCGCCAGCAGCCAAGATCGGGCTAGCGGGAGTCAAGAGACCCAGTACTTC,TRBV4-3,TRBJ2-5,TRBD2
CASSLVGTGGEKLFF,TGTGCCAGCAGCTTAGTGGGGACAGGGGGAGAGAAACTGTTTTTT,TRBV11-2,TRBJ1-4,TRBD1
CASVPGGYTSGNTIYF,TGTGCCAGCGTACCTGGGGGGTATACTTCTGGAAACACCATATATTTT,TRBV6-6,TRBJ1-3,NA
CASSPPDRGARGYTF,TGTGCCAGCAGCCCGCCGGACAGGGGGGCTCGGGGCTACACCTTC,TRBV6-6,TRBJ1-2,TRBD1
CASSQVTGAYGYTF,TGCGCCAGCAGCCAAGTAACAGGGGCCTATGGCTACACCTTC,TRBV4-1,TRBJ1-2,TRBD1
CASSLSSSADLSTDTQYF,TGCGCCAGCAGCTTGTCTTCTTCAGCGGACCTTAGCACAGATACGCAGTATTTT,TRBV5-1,TRBJ2-3,NA
CSVRQGNEQFF,TGCAGCGTTAGACAGGGGAATGAGCAGTTCTTC,TRBV29-1,TRBJ2-1,TRBD1
CASSARAGVYGYTF,TGTGCCAGCAGCGCAAGGGCAGGGGTCTATGGCTACACCTTC,TRBV9,TRBJ1-2,NA
CASSPYETGELFF,TGTGCCAGCTCCCCCTACGAGACCGGGGAGCTGTTTTTT,TRBV18,TRBJ2-2,NA
CASSPSDRVAEAFF,TGCGCCAGCAGCCCCTCCGACAGGGTGGCTGAAGCTTTCTTT,TRBV5-1,TRBJ1-1,TRBD1
CASSQGEGLTEAFF,TGCGCCAGCAGCCAAGGAGAGGGACTCACTGAAGCTTTCTTT,TRBV4-1,TRBJ1-1,NA
CASSYPGRYEQYF,TGTGCCAGCAGTTACCCAGGGCGGTACGAGCAGTACTTC,TRBV6-5,TRBJ2-7,NA
CASSGGTGTYEQYF,TGTGCCAGCAGTGGCGGGACAGGGACCTACGAGCAGTACTTC,TRBV2,TRBJ2-7,TRBD1
CASRKPLGGQGWYEQYF,TGTGCCAGCAGAAAGCCCCTAGGGGGACAGGGTTGGTACGAGCAGTACTTC,TRBV11-2,TRBJ2-7,TRBD1
CATSRALAGGQDEQFF,TGTGCCACCAGCAGGGCACTAGCGGGAGGGCAGGATGAGCAGTTCTTC,TRBV15,TRBJ2-1,TRBD2
CASSQAPSWTSGTETQYF,TGCGCCAGCAGCCAAGCCCCCTCTTGGACTAGCGGGACAGAGACCCAGTACTTC,TRBV4-3,TRBJ2-5,TRBD2
CSADRGGIVDTQYF,TGCAGCGCGGATCGGGGGGGCATCGTGGATACGCAGTATTTT,TRBV29-1,TRBJ2-3,TRBD2